Sequencing of this TCR beta chain was carried out in a study of identical twins. Study-wide results and caveats: Weaker excess sharing between twins was seen in beta out-of-frame sequences.

TCRdb fed the 5' RACE reads into MiXCR, producing one record per CDR3 protein. The table shows over 200,000 distinct CDR3 sequences, with roughly 9.4% occurring only once. This clonotype was observed at least ten times. Its antigen is unknown. The CDR3 contains 14 residues. CDR1 and CDR2 (germline): DFQATT, SNEGSKA (reference sequence). The junction had 7 bases not matched to a gene; V was cut back by 3 bases and J by 5 bases. The source is a woman aged 18-29 years in good health. The gene calls are TRBV20-1 and TRBJ2-1; the match to TRBD2 covers 7 bases. Sequencing was done on a sample of memory (CD45RO+) T cells sorted from blood. CDR3 nucleotide sequence: TGCAGTGCTAGGCCGACTAGCAGCGACAATGAGCAGTTCTTC. Encoded protein: CSARPTSSDNEQFF.